The text below deals with one T cell receptor beta chain. V trimming: 4 bases; J trimming: 2 bases; junction bases outside the gene matches: 5. Germline assignment: CDR1 SGHNT and CDR2 YYREEE (reference sequence). The length of the CDR3 is 14 residues. Some clones are missing from TCRdb's copy, which holds only in-frame ones; the method was immunoSEQ multiplex PCR. The sample yields about 42,000 clones, about nine tenths seen once. The data are from a study of blood T cell repertoires in COVID-19. At the level of the study: Nucleic acid was either cDNA or gDNA, and it came from T cells, B-cell-depleted T cells, or PBMCs.

This chain connects TRBV5-4 to TRBJ1-1, with 7 bases matching TRBD1. This sequence was found in a human donor in a cohort sampled during active COVID-19. The sequencing input was peripheral blood. CDR3 protein: CASSVGQLNTEAFF. The CDR3 DNA sequence: TGTGCCAGCAGCGTGGGACAGTTAAACACTGAAGCTTTCTTT.